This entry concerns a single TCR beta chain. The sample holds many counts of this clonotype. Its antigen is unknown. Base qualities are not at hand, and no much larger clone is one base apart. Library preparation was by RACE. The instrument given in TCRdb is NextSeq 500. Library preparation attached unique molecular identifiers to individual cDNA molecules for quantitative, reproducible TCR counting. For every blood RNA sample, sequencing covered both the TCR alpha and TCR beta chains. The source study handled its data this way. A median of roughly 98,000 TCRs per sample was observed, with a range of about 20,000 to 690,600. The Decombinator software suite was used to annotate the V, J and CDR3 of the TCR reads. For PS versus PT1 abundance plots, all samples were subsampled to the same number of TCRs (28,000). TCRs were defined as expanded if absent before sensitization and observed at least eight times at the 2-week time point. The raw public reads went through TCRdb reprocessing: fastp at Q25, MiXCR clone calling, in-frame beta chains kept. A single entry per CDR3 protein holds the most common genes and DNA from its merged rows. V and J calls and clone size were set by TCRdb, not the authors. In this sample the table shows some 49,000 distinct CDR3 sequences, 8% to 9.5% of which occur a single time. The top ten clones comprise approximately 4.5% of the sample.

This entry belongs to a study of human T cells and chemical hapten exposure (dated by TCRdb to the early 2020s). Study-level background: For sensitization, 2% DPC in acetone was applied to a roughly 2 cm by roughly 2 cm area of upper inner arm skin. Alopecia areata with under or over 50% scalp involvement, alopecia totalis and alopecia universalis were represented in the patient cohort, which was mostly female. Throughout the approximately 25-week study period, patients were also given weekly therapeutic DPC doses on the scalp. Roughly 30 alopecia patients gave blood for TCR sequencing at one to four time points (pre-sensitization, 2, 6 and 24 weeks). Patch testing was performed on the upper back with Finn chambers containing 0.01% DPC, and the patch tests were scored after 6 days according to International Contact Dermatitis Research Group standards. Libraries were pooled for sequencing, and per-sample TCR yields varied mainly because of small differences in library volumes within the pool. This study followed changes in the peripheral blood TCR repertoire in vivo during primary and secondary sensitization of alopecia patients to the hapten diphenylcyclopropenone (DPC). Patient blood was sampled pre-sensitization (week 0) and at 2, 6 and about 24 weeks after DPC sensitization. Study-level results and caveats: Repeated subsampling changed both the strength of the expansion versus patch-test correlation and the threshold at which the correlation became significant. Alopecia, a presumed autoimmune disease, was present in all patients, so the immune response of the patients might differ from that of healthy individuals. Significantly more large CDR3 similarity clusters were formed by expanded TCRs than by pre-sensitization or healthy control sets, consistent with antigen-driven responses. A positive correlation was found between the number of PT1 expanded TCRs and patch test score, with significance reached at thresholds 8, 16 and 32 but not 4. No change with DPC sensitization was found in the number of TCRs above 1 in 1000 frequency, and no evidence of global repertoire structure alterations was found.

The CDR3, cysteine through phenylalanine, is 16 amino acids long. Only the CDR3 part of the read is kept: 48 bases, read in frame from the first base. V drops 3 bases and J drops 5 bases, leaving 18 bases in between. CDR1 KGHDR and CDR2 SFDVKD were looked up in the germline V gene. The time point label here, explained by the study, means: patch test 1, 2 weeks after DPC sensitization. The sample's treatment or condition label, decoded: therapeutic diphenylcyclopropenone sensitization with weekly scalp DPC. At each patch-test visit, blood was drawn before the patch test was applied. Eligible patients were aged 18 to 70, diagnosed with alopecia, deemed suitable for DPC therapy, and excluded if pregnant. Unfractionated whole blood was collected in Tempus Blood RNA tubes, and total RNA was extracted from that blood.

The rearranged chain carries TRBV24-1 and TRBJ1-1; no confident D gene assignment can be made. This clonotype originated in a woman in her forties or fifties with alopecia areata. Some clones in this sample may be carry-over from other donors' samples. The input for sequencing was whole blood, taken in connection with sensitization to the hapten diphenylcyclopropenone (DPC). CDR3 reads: CATSDPNGGPSTEAFF. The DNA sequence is TGTGCCACCAGTGATCCAAACGGAGGTCCGTCGACTGAAGCTTTCTTT.